The T cell receptor beta chain described here comes from a study of shared clonotypes between healthy human individuals. This CDR3 is built from 13 residues. With 6 bases removed from V and 4 bases from J, the gap between germline ends came to 9 bases. CDR1 MNHEY and CDR2 SVGAGI come from the germline V gene. Naive CD8 cells were CD45RO-negative, positively selected for CCR7, excluding terminally differentiated effector memory CD45RA+ cells. Broader study findings: Few donors restricted represented genetic and exposure-history diversity. Relative to clonotypes present in all four donors, those not shared had lower generation probabilities.

Repertoires were generated with immunoSEQ multiplex PCR, while TCRdb's copy carries only in-frame clones and drops some. This table has roughly 2.1 million clones, 93% appearing once. With regard to this clone: Its antigen is not known.

The sequence came from a man younger than 35 in good health. Some clones in this sample may be carry-over from other donors' samples. The sequencing sample was made of naive CD8+ T cells from PBMCs. The gene calls are TRBV6-5 and TRBJ2-2, with a weak D call TRBD1 (5 bases). The CDR3, as DNA: TGTGCCAGCAGATATACAGGCACCGGGGAGCTGTTTTTT. Amino acids: CASRYTGTGELFF.